Presented here are 30 T cell receptor beta chains from one specimen sequenced in a study of T cells in Graves' hyperthyroidism and ophthalmopathy. RNA transcripts served as the template for amplifying TCR beta CDR3 regions. A first-round RT-PCR of the TCR CDR3 used the HTBI primer set. TCRdb re-called the multiplex PCR reads with MiXCR, one entry per CDR3 protein. The sample records approximately 380,000 distinct CDR3 sequences, 15% to 20% being singletons. Sequencing input: blood. The receptors here all came from a woman between 18 and 29 years old with Graves' hyperthyroidism.

This clonotype has at least ten counts. The chain joins TRBV6-1 to TRBJ1-5, with a weak D call TRBD1 (6 bases). This CDR3 region has 17 residues. Looked up from germline, CDR1 is MNHNS and CDR2 is SASEGT. V was shortened by 5 bases and J by 0 bases, with 17 bases between the two germline ends. CDR3 bases: TGTGCCAGCAGTCAAATCCGGACAGATTATAGCAATCAGCCCCAGCATTTT. Its protein product is CASSQIRTDYSNQPQHF.

This clonotype was counted many times. The chain is built from TRBV2 and TRBJ1-1; D unclear. Germline CDR1 is SNHLY and CDR2 is FYNNEI. This CDR3 contains 13 residues. The V end lost 8 bases, the J end lost 3 bases, and 13 bases lay between the germline ends. The CDR3 loop reads CASQGMADTEAFF. In DNA, the CDR3 is TGTGCCAGCCAAGGGATGGCGGACACTGAAGCTTTCTTT.

This clonotype was counted at least ten times. The rearrangement uses TRBV7-9 and TRBJ1-5; no definite D call. The V end was cut by 1 base, the J end by 3 bases, with 7 bases between. The CDR3 extends over 14 amino acids. CDR1 is SEHNR, CDR2 FQNEAQ, per germline (reference sequence). The CDR3, as DNA: TGTGCCAGCAGCTTAGATGTCCTCAATCAGCCCCAGCATTTT. The encoded protein is CASSLDVLNQPQHF.

This clonotype was found many times. The gene calls are TRBV6-1 and TRBJ1-3, with D maybe TRBD1 (6 bases). The CDR3 runs 15 residues. Germline loops: CDR1 MNHNS, CDR2 SASEGT. Trimming took 6 bases from V and 4 from J, leaving 16 bases between them. This CDR3 reads CASSKTGNPGNTIYF. The CDR3 region has the DNA TGTGCCAGCAGCAAAACAGGGAACCCCGGAAACACCATATATTTT.

The chain uses TRBV11-2 and TRBJ2-2; no clear D. This CDR3 contains 16 residues. Germline CDR1 SGHAT, CDR2 FQNNGV. V was pared by 1 base and J by 4 bases, with 13 bases between. Written as DNA, the CDR3 is TGTGCCAGCAGCTTAGTTGGCCCCTGGGGCACCGGGGAGCTGTTTTTT. Translated: CASSLVGPWGTGELFF.

The CDR3 coding sequence is TGTGCCAGCAGTCCCGTGTGGGGAGAGACCCAGTACTTC. Amino acids: CASSPVWGETQYF. The V gene is TRBV3-1, the J gene TRBJ2-5; D is undetermined. This CDR3 spans 13 amino acids. Between the trimmed V and J ends, which lost 6 bases and 4 bases, there was a span of 12 bases. The germline gives CDR1 LGHDT, CDR2 YNNKEL (reference sequence).

There are many counts of this clonotype. The genes are TRBV5-1 and TRBJ1-2, with D possibly TRBD1 on 5 matching bases. This CDR3 comprises 13 residues. Trimming stripped 7 bases from V and 8 bases from J, with 18 bases between. CDR1 and CDR2 (germline): SGHRS, YFSETQ. CDR3 amino acids: CASSIQGGGGYTF. For the CDR3, the DNA is TGCGCCAGCTCTATTCAGGGAGGTGGAGGCTACACCTTC.

This clonotype showed up many times. This chain connects TRBV7-3 to TRBJ2-5, with TRBD2 matching over 8 bases. V was pared by 4 bases and J by 2 bases, with 6 bases of the junction left unmatched. This CDR3 is built from 15 residues. CDR1 and CDR2 from the germline V gene are SGHTA and FQGTGA. CDR3 sequence (DNA): TGTGCCAGCAGCTCCCGGGGGGGGCTACAAGAGACCCAGTACTTC. Its translation is CASSSRGGLQETQYF.

In this sample, this clonotype turned up many times. This rearrangement joins TRBV30 to TRBJ1-2; 9 bases map to TRBD1. V lost 4 bases, J lost 7 bases, and 16 bases stayed unmatched. The CDR3 extends over 16 amino acids. The germline CDR1 and CDR2 sequences are GTSNPN and SVGIG (reference sequence). Here the CDR3 reads CAWTKLPGTGKGGYTF. In DNA, the CDR3 is TGTGCCTGGACCAAGCTCCCCGGGACAGGGAAGGGTGGCTACACCTTC.

This clonotype was picked up many times. The chain combines TRBV12-3 or TRBV12-4 with TRBJ1-5; D unresolved. This CDR3 spans 12 amino acids. Trimming took 2 bases from V and 9 from J, leaving 8 bases between them. The CDR3 region has the DNA TGTGCCAGCAGTTTACCCTCTGGGCCCCAGCATTTT. Its protein product is CASSLPSGPQHF.

This clonotype came up a few times. The chain uses TRBV20-1 and TRBJ2-4, with D maybe TRBD1 (6 bases). The germline gives CDR1 DFQATT, CDR2 SNEGSKA (reference sequence). Trimming stripped 3 bases from V and 0 bases from J, with 12 bases between. CDR3 size: 15 residues. CDR3 in amino acids: CSARAGTQAKNIQYF. DNA of the CDR3: TGCAGTGCTAGGGCCGGGACACAAGCCAAAAACATTCAGTACTTC.

This clonotype showed up many times. The chain is built from TRBV9 and TRBJ2-5; TRBD2 matches at 12 bases. J lost 2 bases, V lost 3 bases, and 5 bases had no gene match. The CDR3 loop spans 16 amino acids. Germline V CDR1 and CDR2: SGDLS, YYNGEE. The CDR3 DNA follows: TGTGCCAGCAGCGGGCGACTAGCGGGGGATCAAGAGACCCAGTACTTC. This codes for CASSGRLAGDQETQYF. Full variable domain (remainder filled in from reference TRBV9 and TRBJ2-5): DSGVTQTPKHLITATGQRVTLRCSPRSGDLSVYWYQQSLDQGLQFLIQYYNGEERAKGNILERFSAQQFPDLHSELNLSSLELGDSALYFCASSGRLAGDQETQYFGPGTRLLVL.

This clonotype was detected ten times or more. The chain links TRBV9 to TRBJ1-1, with a weak D call TRBD1 (5 bases). Germline V gene data show CDR1 as SGDLS and CDR2 as YYNGEE. The CDR3 is 13 residues long. V was clipped by 4 bases and J by 8 bases, with 15 bases between them. The CDR3 nucleotides read TGTGCCAGCAGCACCTCCGGGGGGAGGGAAGCTTTCTTT. It yields the protein CASSTSGGREAFF.

This sequence joins TRBV12-3 or TRBV12-4 and TRBJ1-2, with D maybe TRBD1 (6 bases). The CDR3 consists of 16 residues. Trimming left V 2 bases short and J 6 bases short, with 19 bases between. CDR3 coding DNA: TGTGCCAGCAGTTTAAGTGGATCGGGGGGCTTTAATGGCTACACCTTC. Its translation is CASSLSGSGGFNGYTF.

The chain recombines TRBV3-1 with TRBJ1-1; D gene uncertain. The germline V gene has CDR1 LGHDT and CDR2 YNNKEL (reference sequence). The V end was cut by 2 bases, the J end by 5 bases, with 6 bases between. This CDR3 has 12 residues. As DNA, the CDR3 is TGTGCCAGCAGCCAACTAAGAACTGAAGCTTTCTTT. Translating it yields CASSQLRTEAFF.

At least ten counts were recorded for this clonotype. The V gene is TRBV6-1, the J gene TRBJ1-5; D unclear. The CDR3 has 14 residues. Germline CDR1 and CDR2: MNHNS and SASEGT. V lost 4 bases, J lost 4 bases, and 11 bases lay in between. The CDR3 here is CASSAGRINQPQHF. The CDR3, as DNA: TGTGCCAGCAGTGCAGGACGGATTAATCAGCCCCAGCATTTT.

As regards this clonotype: This may be a read error: a much more frequent sequence differs by one nucleotide. This chain links TRBV11-2 with TRBJ2-2; 14 nucleotides match TRBD2. Germline values: CDR1 SGHAT, CDR2 FQNNGV. The CDR3 has 17 residues. The CDR3, as DNA: TGTGCCAGCAGGGGACTAGCGGGGGTCCGCCGAGCCGGGGAGATGTTTTTT. It codes for CASRGLAGVRRAGEMFF.

In this sample, this clonotype turned up many times. The J gene is TRBJ1-1, the V gene TRBV28; no clear D gene. Trimming left V 5 bases short and J 1 base short, with 17 bases between. Germline CDR1 is MDHEN and CDR2 is SYDVKM. This CDR3 contains 16 residues. As DNA, the CDR3 is TGTGCCAGCAGTCCCTACTCGTGGGTTTCGAACACTGAAGCTTTCTTT. It specifies CASSPYSWVSNTEAFF.

At least ten counts were recorded for this clonotype. The rearrangement joins TRBV24-1 to TRBJ2-7; 8 positions match TRBD1. Germline values: CDR1 KGHDR, CDR2 SFDVKD. With 7 bases clipped from V and 6 bases from J, the junction kept 1 base outside the gene matches. There are 11 residues in the CDR3. DNA for the CDR3: TGTGCCACCAGAGGACAGGGCGAGCAGTACTTC. Translated, it gives CATRGQGEQYF.

The chain links TRBV4-1 to TRBJ1-3; D might be TRBD1 (5 bases). V gave up 0 bases and J gave up 2 bases, with 8 bases separating them. Germline values: CDR1 MGHRA, CDR2 YSYEKL. The CDR3 extends over 15 amino acids. The CDR3, as DNA: TGCGCCAGCAGCCAAGATAGAGGGGCTGGAAACACCATATATTTT. This translates into CASSQDRGAGNTIYF.

Many counts were recorded for this clonotype. This chain links TRBV6-1 with TRBJ2-5; 10 bases map to TRBD2. There are 15 residues in the CDR3. The germline CDR1 and CDR2 sequences are MNHNS and SASEGT. The J segment lost 7 bases and the V segment lost 2 bases, leaving 7 bases of the junction unmatched. CDR3 protein: CASSELVSGGTTQYF. The CDR3 DNA is TGTGCCAGCAGTGAACTGGTTAGCGGGGGGACGACCCAGTACTTC.

This clonotype was detected ten times or more. This sequence joins TRBV10-3 and TRBJ2-3; maybe TRBD2 (7 bases). Between the trimmed V and J ends, which lost 6 bases and 3 bases, there was a span of 10 bases. Germline V CDR1 and CDR2: ENHRY, SYGVKD. The CDR3 spans 13 residues. Here the CDR3 reads CAISRGGTDTQYF. For the CDR3, the DNA is TGTGCCATCAGCAGGGGAGGGACAGATACGCAGTATTTT.

The chain links TRBV9 to TRBJ1-1; 7 bases are shared with TRBD1. The CDR3 totals 15 residues. The V gene end was trimmed by 3 bases and the J gene end by 5 bases; junction bases not matched to a gene: 10. The V gene's germline CDR1 is SGDLS and CDR2 YYNGEE. The CDR3 bases are TGTGCCAGCAGCGAGAACCCGACAGGGAGGACTGAAGCTTTCTTT. Protein sequence: CASSENPTGRTEAFF.

This clonotype was detected only a few times. The chain joins TRBV30 to TRBJ1-6; D unresolved. Germline values: CDR1 GTSNPN, CDR2 SVGIG (reference sequence). The V end lost 0 bases, the J end lost 7 bases, and 10 bases lay between the germline ends. The length of the CDR3 is 14 residues. CDR3 sequence reads: CAWSVMSGNSPLHF. The CDR3 region has the DNA TGTGCCTGGAGTGTAATGAGTGGGAATTCACCCCTCCACTTT.

This rearrangement joins TRBV18 to TRBJ1-2; no clear D gene. Trimming cost V 0 bases and J 0 bases, with 8 bases left between them. Germline CDR1 KGHSH, CDR2 LQKENI. The CDR3 runs to 15 residues. Here the CDR3 reads CASSPPGTANYGYTF. CDR3 DNA: TGTGCCAGCTCACCACCTGGAACCGCTAACTATGGCTACACCTTC.

This clonotype was seen ten or more times. The chain is built from TRBV20-1 and TRBJ1-5, with D unclear. Germline CDR1 and CDR2: DFQATT and SNEGSKA (reference sequence). V was trimmed by 0 bases and J by 0 bases, leaving 12 bases between them. The CDR3 spans 16 residues. CDR3 protein: CSARDWVDHSNQPQHF. CDR3 sequence (DNA): TGCAGTGCTAGAGATTGGGTGGACCATAGCAATCAGCCCCAGCATTTT.

Many counts were recorded for this clonotype. The junction departs from germline at one end; a sequencing error may be responsible. This sequence joins TRBV5-1 and TRBJ1-2, with TRBD1 as a possible D gene (5 bases). The CDR3 spans 14 residues. CDR1 is SGHRS, CDR2 YFSETQ, per germline. Written as DNA, the CDR3 is TGCGCCAGCAGACCTCCCGCAGGGTCGGGCCGGGTAGCCTTC. Amino acids: CASRPPAGSGRVAF. The whole variable domain, remainder taken from reference TRBV5-1 and TRBJ1-2, is KAGVTQTPRYLIKTRGQQVTLSCSPISGHRSVSWYQQTPGQGLQFLFEYFSETQRNKGNFPGRFSGRQFSNSRSEMNVSTLELGDSALYLCASRPPAGSGRVAFGSGTRLTVV.

This clonotype was seen at least ten times. CDR3 amino acids: CASSPRAGLAKNIQYF. As DNA, the CDR3 is TGTGCCAGTAGTCCTCGGGCCGGGTTAGCCAAAAACATTCAGTACTTC. V gene TRBV19 combines with J gene TRBJ2-4; D uncertain. CDR1 and CDR2 from the germline V gene are LNHDA and SQIVND (reference sequence). Deletions cut 5 bases from V and 0 bases from J, with 14 bases between. The CDR3 has 16 residues.

The chain uses TRBV6-2 or TRBV6-3 and TRBJ2-7; 10 positions match TRBD2. Looked up from germline, CDR1 is MNHEY and CDR2 is SVGEGT. This CDR3 comprises 14 residues. V gave up 6 bases and J gave up 6 bases; unmatched junction bases: 8. The CDR3 reads CASSLAGEVAEQYF. The CDR3 DNA reads TGTGCCAGCAGCCTAGCGGGGGAGGTTGCCGAGCAGTACTTC.

This clonotype was observed at least ten times. The chain employs TRBV28 and TRBJ2-7; 8 bases map to TRBD1. V shed 3 bases and J 2 bases; nucleotides not matched to a gene: 6. Germline loops: CDR1 MDHEN, CDR2 SYDVKM. The CDR3 totals 15 residues. The CDR3 sequence: CASSLHGTGTYEQYF. The CDR3 DNA reads TGTGCCAGCAGTTTGCACGGGACAGGCACCTACGAGCAGTACTTC.